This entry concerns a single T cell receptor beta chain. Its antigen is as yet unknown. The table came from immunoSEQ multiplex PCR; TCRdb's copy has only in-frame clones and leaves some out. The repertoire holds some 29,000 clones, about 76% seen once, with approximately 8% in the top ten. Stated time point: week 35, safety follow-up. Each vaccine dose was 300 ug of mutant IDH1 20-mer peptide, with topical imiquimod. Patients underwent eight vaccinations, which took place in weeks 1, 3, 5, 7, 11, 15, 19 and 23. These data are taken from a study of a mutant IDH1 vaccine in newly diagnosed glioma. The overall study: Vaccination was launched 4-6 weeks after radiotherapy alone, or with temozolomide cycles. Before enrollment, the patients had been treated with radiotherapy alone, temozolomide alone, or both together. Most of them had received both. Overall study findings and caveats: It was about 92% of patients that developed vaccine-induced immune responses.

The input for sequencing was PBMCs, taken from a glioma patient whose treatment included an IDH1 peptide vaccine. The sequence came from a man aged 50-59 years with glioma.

CDR3 region: CASSEVGGYEQYF. The CDR3 DNA reads as TGTGCCAGCAGTGAAGTCGGCGGCTACGAGCAGTACTTC. The V call is TRBV6-1, the J call TRBJ2-7; the D is unclear. CDR1 and CDR2 (germline): MNHNS, SASEGT. Trimming took 1 base from V and 3 from J, leaving 7 bases between them. The CDR3 covers 13 residues.